The following is a TCR beta chain sequence with its context. This entry is derived from a study of regulatory T cells in long-lasting Graves disease. Libraries of TCR beta came from iRepertoire HTBI primers plus Arm-PCR of CDR3 regions. TCRdb reprocessed the multiplex PCR reads with MiXCR, giving one entry per CDR3 protein. The repertoire holds more than 300,000 distinct CDR3 sequences, with about an eighth as singletons. The CDR3 covers 21 residues. CDR1 MNHEY and CDR2 SMNVEV come from the germline V gene (reference sequence). V trimming: 4 bases; J trimming: 1 base; junction bases outside the gene matches: 20. Time point of the sample: newly diagnosed GD, antithyroid drugs for less than 3 months. RNA extracted from PBMCs served as the sequencing template. Another study also made use of these data, one on T cells in Graves' hyperthyroidism and ophthalmopathy. Per that study: The study used the HTBI primer set for a first-round RT-PCR of the TCR CDR3. A model using 13 V-J features told ophthalmopathy apart from stable hyperthyroidism.

The genes are TRBV27 and TRBJ2-5, with TRBD2 matching over 11 bases. Sequencing used peripheral blood mononuclear cells (PBMCs), obtained at new diagnosis, from a patient treated with antithyroid drugs. The TCR was taken from a woman younger than 30 with Graves disease. The CDR3 DNA sequence: TGTGCCAGCAGTTATGGACTAGCGGGCCCGGGGGGAAAGTTACGCCAAGAGACCCAGTACTTC. It translates to CASSYGLAGPGGKLRQETQYF.